This T cell receptor beta chain was retrieved from a study of somatic mutations in cytotoxic T cells in rheumatoid arthritis. Trimming pared 2 bases from V and 1 base from J, leaving 6 bases between. CDR1 and CDR2 from the germline V gene are SGHDT and YYEEEE. The CDR3 has 13 amino acids. The assay was immunoSEQ multiplex PCR, and TCRdb's table has in-frame clones only and misses some. The sample shows 15,000 to 20,000 clones, about 72% of them seen only once. Sequencing was performed on CD8+ T cells sorted from blood. This rearrangement joins TRBV5-6 to TRBJ1-2; the D is unclear. This sequence was found in an adult with rheumatoid arthritis. CDR3 region: CASSFGDNYGYTF. The CDR3 DNA is TGTGCCAGCAGCTTCGGGGATAACTATGGCTACACCTTC.